This T cell receptor (beta chain) was identified in a study of blood T cell repertoires in COVID-19. Study-wide background: Donors in the United States, Italy and Spain gave samples during acute or convalescent COVID-19. PBMCs, B-cell-depleted T cells, or T cells were the source of the cDNA or gDNA that made up the material.

Original analysis: Quantification of nucleated cells was approximated via reference gene primer amplification. The method was immunoSEQ multiplex PCR; TCRdb's version includes in-frame clones alone and lacks a portion of them. V, J and clone size derive from that table, while D and trimming were established from the DNA sequence. The sample has hundreds of thousands of clones; approximately 82% are singletons. This receptor was identified in an elderly woman with acute or convalescent COVID-19. Sequenced material: peripheral blood.

Here the CDR3 DNA reads TGCGCCAGCAGCCAAGCCGTCCGGGATTCACCCCTCCACTTT. Its translation is CASSQAVRDSPLHF. V and J are TRBV4-3 and TRBJ1-6; D is uncertain. CDR3 size: 14 residues. Germline CDR1 and CDR2: LGHNA and YSLEER. Between the trimmed V and J ends, which lost 1 base and 8 bases, there was a span of 9 bases.